Below, 24 T cell receptor beta chains from the same sample are listed, as sequenced in a study of blood T cell repertoires in COVID-19. Clones were sequenced by immunoSEQ multiplex PCR, and TCRdb holds only the in-frame ones, with some missing. The table records about 400,000 clones, roughly 90% of them present only once. Material for sequencing was peripheral blood. The receptors derive from a man aged 40-49 years with acute or convalescent COVID-19.

This clone is a singleton in its sample. The rearrangement links TRBV30 to TRBJ1-3; a weak D match, TRBD1 (5 bases). V lost 1 base and J 2 bases, leaving 12 bases between the germline ends. CDR3 length: 15 amino acids. Germline values: CDR1 GTSNPN, CDR2 SVGIG (reference sequence). Here the CDR3 reads CAWSEGRFAGNTIYF. For the CDR3, the DNA is TGTGCCTGGAGTGAGGGGCGGTTTGCTGGAAACACCATATATTTT.

The chain is built from TRBV27 and TRBJ1-1; 7 bases agree with TRBD1. CDR1 is MNHEY and CDR2 is SMNVEV in the germline V gene (reference sequence). The CDR3 consists of 13 residues. Losses at the gene ends were 4 bases for V and 7 bases for J; bases not matched to a gene: 6. The CDR3 sequence: CASSSDREGEAFF. CDR3 sequence (DNA): TGTGCCAGCAGTTCCGACAGGGAAGGTGAAGCTTTCTTT.

This clone was seen many times. The CDR3: CASSVRLAGELFF. The CDR3 coding sequence is TGTGCCAGCAGCGTTCGACTTGCCGGGGAGCTGTTTTTT. This chain uses TRBV9 with TRBJ2-2; D ambiguous. The CDR3 spans 13 residues. V lost 2 bases to trimming and J lost 6 bases, with 8 bases between them. CDR1 SGDLS and CDR2 YYNGEE come from the germline V gene.

This clone was counted a few times. CDR3 coding DNA: TGCGCCAGCAGCCCGCAGGACAGGGAACAGCCCGAGCAGTACTTC. Protein: CASSPQDREQPEQYF. The gene calls are TRBV4-1 and TRBJ2-7; 8 positions match TRBD1. Germline lookup yields CDR1 MGHRA and CDR2 YSYEKL. V shed 4 bases, J shed 6 bases, and the junction held 11 bases outside the gene matches. The CDR3 totals 15 residues.

The chain combines TRBV19 with TRBJ1-5; 10 bases fit TRBD1. Germline-derived CDR1 and CDR2 are LNHDA and SQIVND (reference sequence). V lost 8 bases to trimming and J lost 0 bases; unmatched junction nucleotides: 10. The CDR3 is 17 residues long. In DNA, the CDR3 is TGTGCCAGTGGGACAGGGGAGACATATTTTAGCAATCAGCCCCAGCATTTT. Translated, it gives CASGTGETYFSNQPQHF.

This clone was seen once. The rearrangement joins TRBV19 to TRBJ1-6; 10 bases match TRBD1. Germline CDR1 is LNHDA and CDR2 is SQIVND (reference sequence). Trimming took 7 bases from V and 11 from J; bases not matched to a gene: 8. There are 14 residues in the CDR3. Here the CDR3 reads CASKPRTGGAPLHF. The CDR3 nucleotides are TGTGCCAGTAAGCCCAGGACAGGGGGGGCACCCCTCCACTTT. Using reference TRBV19 and TRBJ1-6 for the parts outside the CDR3, the full variable domain is DGGITQSPKYLFRKEGQNVTLSCEQNLNHDAMYWYRQDPGQGLRLIYYSQIVNDFQKGDIAEGYSVSREKKESFPLTVTSAQKNPTAFYLCASKPRTGGAPLHFGNGTRLTVT.

The chain links TRBV19 to TRBJ2-7; 8 bases line up with TRBD2. Germline assignment: CDR1 LNHDA and CDR2 SQIVND (reference sequence). This CDR3 has 15 residues. Losses at the gene ends were 2 bases for V and 3 bases for J; bases not matched to a gene: 6. The CDR3 nucleotides read TGTGCCAGTAGTATAACTAGCGGCGGACACTACGAGCAGTACTTC. This codes for CASSITSGGHYEQYF.

This clone was detected once. This chain links TRBV10-1 with TRBJ1-1, with TRBD1 as a possible D gene (6 bases). This CDR3 comprises 12 residues. Germline V CDR1 and CDR2: WNHNN, SYGVQD (reference sequence). V was shortened by 10 bases and J by 7 bases, with 16 bases between the two germline ends. The CDR3 reads CATRTPTGEAFF. DNA of the CDR3: TGCGCCACCCGAACCCCGACAGGTGAAGCTTTCTTT.

The gene calls are TRBV5-6 and TRBJ1-5; D gene ambiguous. The CDR3 loop spans 15 amino acids. The germline CDR1 and CDR2 sequences are SGHDT and YYEEEE. Trimming left V 1 base short and J 0 bases short, with 8 bases between. CDR3 nucleotide sequence: TGTGCCAGCAGCTTGCTGCGGGATAGCAATCAGCCCCAGCATTTT. Its protein product is CASSLLRDSNQPQHF. The full variable domain, its missing parts supplied by reference TRBV5-6 and TRBJ1-5, is DAGVTQSPTHLIKTRGQQVTLRCSPKSGHDTVSWYQQALGQGPQFIFQYYEEEERQRGNFPDRFSGHQFPNYSSELNVNALLLGDSALYLCASSLLRDSNQPQHFGDGTRLSIL.

The V call is TRBV19, the J call TRBJ1-1; D is uncertain. V lost 4 bases to trimming and J lost 0 bases, with 6 bases between them. The CDR3 is made up of 13 amino acids. Germline CDR1 LNHDA, CDR2 SQIVND (reference sequence). CDR3 region: CASSKNLNTEAFF. In DNA, the CDR3 is TGTGCCAGTAGTAAAAACTTGAACACTGAAGCTTTCTTT. The full variable domain, completed using reference TRBV19 and TRBJ1-1, is DGGITQSPKYLFRKEGQNVTLSCEQNLNHDAMYWYRQDPGQGLRLIYYSQIVNDFQKGDIAEGYSVSREKKESFPLTVTSAQKNPTAFYLCASSKNLNTEAFFGQGTRLTVV.

This sequence joins TRBV7-3 and TRBJ2-3, with D maybe TRBD1 (6 bases). The V end was cut by 5 bases, the J end by 2 bases, with 14 bases between. CDR3 size: 15 residues. Per the germline V gene, CDR1 is SGHTA and CDR2 is FQGTGA. The DNA of the CDR3 is TGTGCCAGCAGCCCCCTGGGGGCAGACACAGATACGCAGTATTTT. Protein product: CASSPLGADTDTQYF.

The rearrangement uses TRBV4-2 and TRBJ1-5; a weak D match, TRBD1 (6 bases). V lost 2 bases to trimming and J lost 1 base, with 12 bases between them. Germline CDR1 reads LGHNA; CDR2 reads YNFKEQ. This CDR3 contains 16 residues. The CDR3 loop reads CASSQQSRGSNQPQHF. The CDR3 DNA reads TGTGCCAGCAGCCAACAATCCAGGGGAAGCAATCAGCCCCAGCATTTT.

The chain joins TRBV12-3 or TRBV12-4 to TRBJ2-5; 7 bases agree with TRBD1. The length of the CDR3 is 13 residues. Trimming cost V 5 bases and J 5 bases; bases outside gene matches: 5. CDR3 sequence: CASSLGQAETQYF. Written as DNA, the CDR3 is TGTGCCAGCAGTCTAGGACAGGCGGAGACCCAGTACTTC.

V usage is TRBV6-5 and J usage is TRBJ2-2; D is undetermined. The germline V gene has CDR1 MNHEY and CDR2 SVGAGI. Trimming shortened V by 4 bases and J by 6 bases, and 9 bases separated the two germline ends. The CDR3 is 13 amino acids. The CDR3 region has the DNA TGTGCCAGCAGTTCCTCGTACTCCGGGGAGCTGTTTTTT. Translation gives CASSSSYSGELFF.

V and J are TRBV12-3 or TRBV12-4 and TRBJ2-7; no firm D call. The length of the CDR3 is 13 residues. The V end was cut by 5 bases, the J end by 0 bases, with 8 bases between. CDR3 residues: CASSPDISYEQYF. The CDR3 bases are TGTGCCAGCAGTCCCGACATCTCCTACGAGCAGTACTTC.

The table lists this clone with a few counts. The chain employs TRBV5-6 and TRBJ2-1; TRBD2 matches 8 bases. This CDR3 has 16 amino acids. Per germline, CDR1 SGHDT and CDR2 YYEEEE. The ends lost 0 bases at V and 3 bases at J; junction bases unmatched: 5. CDR3 DNA: TGTGCCAGCAGCTTGGCGAGAGCGGGAGACTACAATGAGCAGTTCTTC. It translates to CASSLARAGDYNEQFF.

The rearrangement uses TRBV5-1 and TRBJ1-2; a possible D gene is TRBD1 (6 bases). CDR3 length: 14 amino acids. Trimming took 0 bases from V and 6 from J, leaving 12 bases between them. Germline CDR1 is SGHRS and CDR2 is YFSETQ. The CDR3, as DNA: TGCGCCAGCAGCTTGGAGGTCCAGGGGAATGGCTACACCTTC. Encoded protein: CASSLEVQGNGYTF.

The rearrangement joins TRBV4-1 to TRBJ2-3; 8 bases map to TRBD2. Germline V gene data show CDR1 as MGHRA and CDR2 as YSYEKL. Losses at the gene ends were 5 bases for V and 1 base for J; bases not matched to a gene: 17. The CDR3 sequence is 19 residues long. The CDR3 nucleotides are TGCGCCAGCAGCTCCCACCTCGAGCGGGAGTATGTAGGCACAGATACGCAGTATTTT. This codes for CASSSHLEREYVGTDTQYF.

This clone appeared once. The chain uses TRBV18 and TRBJ1-2; D remains unclear. V dropped 6 bases and J dropped 2 bases, with 10 bases sitting between them. Per germline, CDR1 KGHSH and CDR2 LQKENI. The CDR3 extends over 13 amino acids. The CDR3 loop reads CASSLPGNYGYTF. The DNA for the CDR3 is TGTGCCAGCTCGCTACCCGGGAACTATGGCTACACCTTC.

Points on this clone: The same CDR3 can be traced to other DNA sequences in this sample. The J gene is TRBJ1-1, the V gene TRBV27; D perhaps matches TRBD1 (5 bases). Germline lookup yields CDR1 MNHEY and CDR2 SMNVEV (reference sequence). Trimming removed 5 bases from V and 1 base from J, with 8 bases in between. This CDR3 spans 13 amino acids. The CDR3 reads CASSLTGNTEAFF. CDR3 nucleotides: TGTGCCAGCAGTCTTACAGGGAACACTGAAGCTTTCTTT.

This sequence joins TRBV7-8 and TRBJ1-3; no definite D call. The CDR3 loop spans 16 amino acids. The germline gives CDR1 SGHVS, CDR2 FQNEAQ. Trimming shortened V by 3 bases and J by 0 bases, and 12 bases separated the two germline ends. The CDR3 loop is CASSFSGSSSGNTIYF. As DNA, the CDR3 is TGTGCCAGCAGCTTTTCGGGTTCCAGCTCTGGAAACACCATATATTTT.

The genes are TRBV30 and TRBJ2-3, with 10 positions matching TRBD2. V shed 3 bases, J shed 4 bases, and the junction held 1 base outside the gene matches. From germline, CDR1 is GTSNPN and CDR2 SVGIG (reference sequence). The CDR3 is made up of 13 amino acids. The CDR3 DNA reads TGTGCCTGGAGCCTAGCGGGAGCAGATACGCAGTATTTT. It translates to CAWSLAGADTQYF.

The chain combines TRBV5-1 with TRBJ2-3; D is perhaps TRBD1 (5 bases). The CDR3 spans 16 residues. V lost 4 bases, J lost 0 bases, and 15 bases lay in between. CDR1 and CDR2 from the germline V gene are SGHRS and YFSETQ. For the CDR3, the DNA is TGCGCCAGCAGCCAGCAGGGTGAGACTAGCACAGATACGCAGTATTTT. This gives the protein CASSQQGETSTDTQYF.

This chain links TRBV5-5 with TRBJ2-1, with D unclear. Germline V gene data show CDR1 as SGHKS and CDR2 as YYEKEE (reference sequence). The CDR3 contains 14 residues. The V end was cut by 0 bases, the J end by 8 bases, with 12 bases between. This chain's CDR3 is CASSLESRVDEQFF. Written as DNA, the CDR3 is TGTGCCAGCAGCTTGGAGTCCCGGGTGGATGAGCAGTTCTTC.